Shown below are 25 T cell receptor beta chains from a single sample sequenced in a study of response to subunit inactivated influenza vaccine. TCRdb itself ran the RT-PCR reads through MiXCR, one entry per CDR3 protein. This sample has around 570,000 distinct CDR3 sequences, with approximately 7.6% found just once. The sample was PBMCs from blood, taken 23 months after vaccination. Receptor source: a man aged 45-69 years who received an inactivated influenza vaccine.

This clonotype showed up many times. This sequence joins TRBV12-3 or TRBV12-4 and TRBJ2-5; TRBD1 or TRBD2 may be the D gene (5 bases each). V dropped 4 bases and J dropped 5 bases, with 5 bases sitting between them. The CDR3 loop spans 11 amino acids. The CDR3 DNA is TGTGCCAGCAGTTGGGGGGAGACCCAGTACTTC. Amino acids: CASSWGETQYF.

This clonotype was counted only a few times. The chain recombines TRBV6-2 or TRBV6-3 with TRBJ2-1; possibly TRBD1 or TRBD2 for D (6 bases each). The CDR3 is 14 amino acids. V was shortened by 8 bases and J by 1 base, with 12 bases between the two germline ends. Germline V gene lookup returns CDR1 MNHEY and CDR2 SVGEGT. CDR3 DNA: TGTGCCAGCTGTGAGGGGGGATCCTACAATGAGCAGTTCTTC. Translated: CASCEGGSYNEQFF.

This clonotype was seen a few times. Written as DNA, the CDR3 is TGTGCCAGCAGTTCCGGGGGGGGCAGTCAGCCCCAGCATTTT. Residues: CASSSGGGSQPQHF. The chain combines TRBV12-3 or TRBV12-4 with TRBJ1-5; D is possibly TRBD1 (6 bases). The CDR3 spans 14 residues. V was pared by 4 bases and J by 6 bases, with 13 bases between.

The chain uses TRBV20-1 and TRBJ2-4, with a tentative D call TRBD2 (6 bases). Germline V gene lookup returns CDR1 DFQATT and CDR2 SNEGSKA (reference sequence). Trimming removed 6 bases at V and 4 bases at J, with 19 bases between. The CDR3 has 15 residues. The DNA of the CDR3 is TGCAGTGCCCTCTTGGGAGCGGGCTCGAAAAACATTCAGTACTTC. Its translation is CSALLGAGSKNIQYF.

In this sample, this clonotype turned up many times. The CDR3 protein is CATSRDITVNTEAFF. The DNA for the CDR3 is TGTGCCACCAGCAGAGATATAACGGTGAACACTGAAGCTTTCTTT. J is TRBJ1-1 and V is TRBV15; D unclear. Trimming removed 0 bases at V and 0 bases at J, with 8 bases between. Per the germline V gene, CDR1 is LNHNV and CDR2 is YYDKDF (reference sequence). The CDR3 loop spans 15 amino acids.

This clonotype was seen more than once but under ten times. This chain links TRBV5-1 with TRBJ2-4; possibly TRBD1 for D (6 bases). Trimming removed 3 bases at V and 6 bases at J, with 19 bases between. The CDR3 contains 16 residues. Germline lookup yields CDR1 SGHRS and CDR2 YFSETQ. CDR3 region: CASSSQTGLGRNIQYF. The DNA for the CDR3 is TGCGCCAGCAGCTCTCAAACAGGGCTGGGGAGAAACATTCAGTACTTC.

The V and J genes are TRBV3-1 and TRBJ2-7, with D uncertain. The germline CDR1 and CDR2 sequences are LGHDT and YNNKEL (reference sequence). Trimming stripped 4 bases from V and 3 bases from J, with 4 bases between. The CDR3 length is 11 residues. CDR3 sequence: CASSRYYEQYF. DNA of the CDR3: TGTGCCAGCAGCCGGTACTACGAGCAGTACTTC.

This clonotype appeared a few times. This rearrangement joins TRBV20-1 to TRBJ2-5; 11 bases agree with TRBD2. The CDR3 length is 15 residues. Germline trimming cut 5 bases from V and 6 bases from J; bases unmatched to any gene: 11. Germline loops: CDR1 DFQATT, CDR2 SNEGSKA (reference sequence). The CDR3 is CSALAGGISLKTQYF. CDR3 DNA: TGCAGTGCTCTAGCGGGAGGAATATCTCTGAAGACCCAGTACTTC.

The chain is built from TRBV6-5 and TRBJ2-3; D not resolved. This CDR3 region has 14 residues. Deletions cut 0 bases from V and 2 bases from J, with 6 bases between. Germline V lookup: CDR1 MNHEY, CDR2 SVGAGI. The CDR3 DNA is TGTGCCAGCAGTTACTCCCGCAACACAGATACGCAGTATTTT. Translated, it gives CASSYSRNTDTQYF.

This clonotype was seen at least ten times. The chain recombines TRBV11-2 with TRBJ2-4; 7 nucleotides line up with TRBD1. The V gene end was trimmed by 6 bases and the J gene end by 4 bases; junction bases not matched to a gene: 9. CDR1 is SGHAT, CDR2 FQNNGV, per germline. The CDR3 is 15 amino acids. This CDR3 reads CASSDASGQKNIQYF. In nucleotides, the CDR3 is TGTGCCAGCAGTGATGCCTCGGGACAGAAAAACATTCAGTACTTC.

This clonotype has only a few counts. The J gene is TRBJ2-1, the V gene TRBV20-1; D gene uncertain. The CDR3 consists of 15 residues. V lost 3 bases to trimming and J lost 7 bases, with 19 bases between them. Germline V gene lookup returns CDR1 DFQATT and CDR2 SNEGSKA (reference sequence). The CDR3 loop reads CSARGLNSQKNEQFF. CDR3 sequence (DNA): TGCAGTGCTAGGGGTTTAAACAGTCAAAAGAATGAGCAGTTCTTC.

The chain links TRBV11-2 to TRBJ2-7; 8 bases map to TRBD2. CDR3 length: 15 residues. The V gene end was trimmed by 6 bases and the J gene end by 3 bases; junction bases not matched to a gene: 10. Germline V gene sequence: CDR1 SGHAT, CDR2 FQNNGV. CDR3 region: CASRSSGGRYYEQYF. CDR3 coding DNA: TGTGCCAGCAGATCCAGCGGGGGACGCTACTACGAGCAGTACTTC.

The V gene is TRBV12-3 or TRBV12-4, the J gene TRBJ1-5; tentatively, D is TRBD1 (5 bases). CDR3 size: 14 residues. V was clipped by 0 bases and J by 6 bases, with 9 bases between them. CDR3 residues: CASSLAHRGQPQHF. Written as DNA, the CDR3 is TGTGCCAGCAGTTTAGCACATAGGGGTCAGCCCCAGCATTTT.

This clonotype occurred a few times. The chain has TRBV6-2 or TRBV6-3 and TRBJ1-5, with D perhaps TRBD1 (6 bases). The CDR3 is 15 residues long. Per germline, CDR1 MNHEY and CDR2 SVGEGT. V dropped 6 bases and J dropped 2 bases, with 14 bases sitting between them. CDR3 sequence reads: CASRSTGLGNQPQHF. The CDR3 nucleotides are TGTGCCAGCAGGTCTACAGGGTTGGGCAATCAGCCCCAGCATTTT.

This clonotype has just a few counts. The V and J genes are TRBV6-5 and TRBJ1-2; 7 bases are shared with TRBD1. With 5 bases clipped from V and 2 bases from J, the junction kept 14 bases outside the gene matches. This CDR3 contains 17 residues. Germline loops: CDR1 MNHEY, CDR2 SVGAGI. In DNA form, the CDR3 reads TGTGCCAGCAGTCTACGGCGAGCAAGGGGGCTAAACTATGGCTACACCTTC. Its translation: CASSLRRARGLNYGYTF.

This chain connects TRBV6-2 or TRBV6-3 to TRBJ2-5; TRBD1 matches 7 bases. This CDR3 has 11 residues. Germline V gene sequence: CDR1 MNHEY, CDR2 SVGEGT. Losses at the gene ends were 2 bases for V and 9 bases for J; bases not matched to a gene: 0. The CDR3 protein is CASSYQGAQYF. The CDR3 bases are TGTGCCAGCAGTTACCAGGGGGCCCAGTACTTC.

This clonotype was recorded at least ten times. The chain couples TRBV5-1 to TRBJ1-6, with 7 bases identical to TRBD1. Germline CDR1 SGHRS, CDR2 YFSETQ. V dropped 4 bases and J dropped 6; count of bases not matched to a gene: 4. CDR3 size: 14 residues. CDR3: CASSRDSSNSPLHF. CDR3 sequence (DNA): TGCGCCAGCAGCCGGGACAGTAGTAATTCACCCCTCCACTTT.

This sequence joins TRBV15 and TRBJ2-5; TRBD2 matches at 9 bases. This CDR3 is built from 15 residues. The germline V gene encodes CDR1 LNHNV and CDR2 YYDKDF (reference sequence). With V trimmed by 2 bases and J by 5 bases, 6 bases remained unmatched. CDR3: CATSRRREGRETQYF. CDR3 in DNA: TGTGCCACCAGCAGACGGCGGGAGGGCCGCGAGACCCAGTACTTC. Full variable domain (remainder filled in from reference TRBV15 and TRBJ2-5): DAMVIQNPRYQVTQFGKPVTLSCSQTLNHNVMYWYQQKSSQAPKLLFHYYDKDFNNEADTPDNFQSRRPNTSFCFLDIRSPGLGDTAMYLCATSRRREGRETQYFGPGTRLLVL.

This clonotype has a handful of counts. The CDR3 spells CASSLVGFGGYTF. The CDR3 DNA is TGTGCCAGCAGTTTAGTCGGTTTTGGCGGCTACACCTTC. The rearrangement links TRBV12-3 or TRBV12-4 to TRBJ1-2; no clear D gene. CDR3 length equals 13 residues. The V end lost 1 base, the J end lost 8 bases, and 11 bases lay between the germline ends.

Ten or more counts support this clonotype. J is TRBJ2-1 and V is TRBV10-3; possibly TRBD2 for D (5 bases). The germline V gene encodes CDR1 ENHRY and CDR2 SYGVKD. This CDR3 region has 13 residues. Trimming took 5 bases from V and 3 from J, leaving 8 bases between them. This chain's CDR3 is CAISPSGYNEQFF. Written as DNA, the CDR3 is TGTGCCATCAGTCCAAGCGGCTACAATGAGCAGTTCTTC.

This clonotype was seen more than once but under ten times. The chain couples TRBV7-9 to TRBJ1-1; D is undetermined. The CDR3 covers 15 residues. Germline V CDR1 and CDR2: SEHNR, FQNEAQ (reference sequence). V shed 1 base and J shed 0 bases, with 9 bases lying between them. The CDR3, as DNA: TGTGCCAGCAGCTTAGTTAGCCGTTTGAACACTGAAGCTTTCTTT. Its translation: CASSLVSRLNTEAFF. The full variable domain, with the rest looked up from reference TRBV7-9 and TRBJ1-1, is DTGVSQNPRHKITKRGQNVTFRCDPISEHNRLYWYRQTLGQGPEFLTYFQNEAQLEKSRLLSDRFSAERPKGSFSTLEIQRTEQGDSAMYLCASSLVSRLNTEAFFGQGTRLTVV.

This clonotype was picked up a small number of times. The rearrangement joins TRBV6-2 or TRBV6-3 to TRBJ2-1; no reliable D call. Germline values: CDR1 MNHEY, CDR2 SVGEGT. V dropped 3 bases and J dropped 4 bases, with 7 bases sitting between them. The CDR3 runs to 13 residues. Here the CDR3 DNA reads TGTGCCAGCAGTTATCTAAGATACAATGAGCAGTTCTTC. It yields the protein CASSYLRYNEQFF.

The DNA for the CDR3 is TGTGCCAGCAGCTTGCCCGGGCTAGCGGGATACAATGAGCAGTTCTTC. It specifies CASSLPGLAGYNEQFF. The chain has TRBV5-6 and TRBJ2-1, with 9 bases fitting TRBD2. The junction had 6 bases not matched to a gene; V was cut back by 1 base and J by 4 bases. Germline CDR1 is SGHDT and CDR2 is YYEEEE. This CDR3 has 16 amino acids.

There are a few counts of this clonotype. The chain couples TRBV5-1 to TRBJ2-7; 8 bases are a match to TRBD2. The J segment lost 2 bases and the V segment lost 1 base, leaving 14 bases of the junction unmatched. The V gene's germline CDR1 is SGHRS and CDR2 YFSETQ. CDR3 size: 18 residues. The DNA for the CDR3 is TGCGCCAGCAGCTTGTCTGCCGAACGGCGGGAGGCCCCCTACGAGCAGTACTTC. This gives the protein CASSLSAERREAPYEQYF.

This clonotype was seen more than once but under ten times. V gene TRBV12-3 or TRBV12-4 combines with J gene TRBJ1-4, with D perhaps TRBD1 (6 bases). V was pared by 5 bases and J by 7 bases, with 17 bases between. CDR3 length equals 15 residues. The CDR3 region is CASSNSGRGLEKLFF. The CDR3 region has the DNA TGTGCCAGCAGTAATTCGGGCAGGGGACTTGAAAAACTGTTTTTT.